This T cell receptor (beta chain) was identified in a study of blood T cell repertoires in COVID-19. About the research overall: Both acute and convalescent COVID-19 samples were obtained from the United States, Italy and Spain. T cells, B-cell-depleted T cells, or PBMCs provided the cDNA or gDNA that served as material.

As originally analysed: Estimated nucleated cell counts came from reference gene primer amplification. Assay: immunoSEQ multiplex PCR; the TCRdb copy retains only in-frame clones and omits some. From that table come the V and J calls and clone size; the DNA was used to work out D and trimming. The table has roughly 120,000 clones, roughly 80% seen once. This TCR came from a man in his 70s with acute or convalescent COVID-19. Sequenced: peripheral blood.

This chain's CDR3 is CASSWDSSYNSPLHF. CDR3 sequence (DNA): TGTGCCAGCAGCTGGGACAGCTCCTATAATTCACCCCTCCACTTT. The chain uses TRBV5-4 and TRBJ1-6; 7 nucleotides align to TRBD1. V lost 3 bases to trimming and J lost 0 bases; unmatched junction nucleotides: 0. This CDR3 is built from 15 residues. In germline, CDR1 is SGHNT, CDR2 YYREEE (reference sequence).